This entry lists 28 T cell receptor beta chains sequenced from one sample in a study of ipilimumab plus nivolumab after autologous stem cell transplantation. Using immunoSEQ multiplex PCR, the repertoire was profiled, and TCRdb retains in-frame clones only, with some absent. The data show 20,000 to 25,000 clones, with nearly 75% seen just once and around a quarter held by the top ten. The specimen was PBMCs, collected in a trial of ipilimumab plus nivolumab as post-transplant consolidation. These receptors all come from a male donor with diffuse large B-cell lymphoma.

The rearrangement joins TRBV29-1 to TRBJ1-6; D not resolved. This CDR3 is built from 13 residues. Germline V gene data show CDR1 as SQVTM and CDR2 as ANQGSEA. The germline V and J ends were trimmed by 1 base and 5 bases, with 6 bases remaining between them. The CDR3 loop is CSVEVSDNSPLHF. The CDR3 DNA is TGCAGCGTTGAAGTGAGTGATAATTCACCCCTCCACTTT.

The rearrangement uses TRBV14 and TRBJ2-1, with D hard to call. Trimming removed 1 base at V and 3 bases at J, with 7 bases between. CDR3 length: 14 residues. CDR1 is SGHDN and CDR2 is FVKESK in the germline V gene. CDR3 sequence: CASSQVSLYNEQFF. The CDR3 nucleotides are TGTGCCAGCAGCCAAGTGAGTCTCTACAATGAGCAGTTCTTC.

This clone showed up just once. For the CDR3, the DNA is TGTGCCGTACAAACTAGCGGGAGTTTCGATGAGCAGTTCTTC. It translates to CAVQTSGSFDEQFF. This chain joins TRBV7-9 and TRBJ2-1; 11 bases align to TRBD2. Germline V gene sequence: CDR1 SEHNR, CDR2 FQNEAQ (reference sequence). The CDR3 consists of 14 residues. V lost 11 bases and J lost 8; bases outside the gene matches: 11.

The chain combines TRBV27 with TRBJ1-2; 8 bases agree with TRBD1. The CDR3 is 16 amino acids. V lost 6 bases, J lost 6 bases, and 15 bases stayed unmatched. Germline values: CDR1 MNHEY, CDR2 SMNVEV (reference sequence). The DNA of the CDR3 is TGTGCCAGCAGACCCGACCCGACAGGGGCGTGGGATGGCTACACCTTC. It translates to CASRPDPTGAWDGYTF.

This clone was seen a single time. V and J are TRBV30 and TRBJ2-7, with D perhaps TRBD1 or TRBD2 (5 bases each). The CDR3 sequence is 14 residues long. Trimming removed 2 bases at V and 2 bases at J, with 13 bases between. Looked up from germline, CDR1 is GTSNPN and CDR2 is SVGIG (reference sequence). CDR3 sequence: CAWSKGTLPYEQYF. CDR3 DNA sequence: TGTGCCTGGAGTAAGGGGACCCTACCCTACGAGCAGTACTTC.

This clone came up a few times. The CDR3, as DNA: TGTGCCAGCAGCCCCCCTTTGCGGCTTAGCTCCTACGAGCAGTACTTC. Translated: CASSPPLRLSSYEQYF. V usage is TRBV11-3 and J usage is TRBJ2-7; no reliable D call. This CDR3 has 16 residues. Trimming left V 5 bases short and J 0 bases short, with 17 bases between. Germline-derived CDR1 and CDR2 are SGHNT and YENEEA. The full variable domain, in which reference TRBV11-3 and TRBJ2-7 provide the parts outside the CDR3, is EAGVVQSPRYKIIEKKQPVAFWCNPISGHNTLYWYLQNLGQGPELLIRYENEEAVDDSQLPKDRFSAERLKGVDSTLKIQPAELGDSAVYLCASSPPLRLSSYEQYFGPGTRLTVT.

This chain joins TRBV27 and TRBJ1-2, with D possibly TRBD1 on 6 matching bases. The V end lost 6 bases, the J end lost 1 base, and 15 bases lay between the germline ends. Germline V gene lookup returns CDR1 MNHEY and CDR2 SMNVEV (reference sequence). The CDR3 length is 15 residues. CDR3 sequence reads: CASRDLSRGNYGYTF. DNA of the CDR3: TGTGCCAGCAGGGACTTAAGCAGGGGTAACTATGGCTACACCTTC.

CDR3 bases: TGTGCCATCAGTGATAGAGATACGCAGTATTTT. This sequence encodes CAISDRDTQYF. This chain connects TRBV10-3 to TRBJ2-3; D gene ambiguous. Germline lookup yields CDR1 ENHRY and CDR2 SYGVKD. CDR3 length: 11 residues. Trimming left V 3 bases short and J 5 bases short, with 3 bases between.

This clone was counted only a few times. The chain employs TRBV15 and TRBJ1-4, with 10 nucleotides matching TRBD1. The CDR3 length is 15 residues. CDR1 is LNHNV and CDR2 is YYDKDF in the germline V gene (reference sequence). V gave up 5 bases and J gave up 5 bases; unmatched junction bases: 5. The CDR3 protein is CATSGQGGENEKLFF. Written as DNA, the CDR3 is TGTGCCACCAGCGGACAGGGGGGGGAAAATGAAAAACTGTTTTTT.

This clone occurred a few times. The sample carries other DNA sequences with the same CDR3. This chain joins TRBV27 and TRBJ2-7, with TRBD1 matching 10 bases. Trimming took 6 bases from V and 3 from J; bases not matched to a gene: 8. Germline values: CDR1 MNHEY, CDR2 SMNVEV (reference sequence). There are 15 residues in the CDR3. The CDR3 bases are TGTGCCAGCAGCTCAACCGGGACAGGGGACTACGAGCAGTACTTC. Its translation is CASSSTGTGDYEQYF.

This rearrangement joins TRBV5-4 to TRBJ2-1, with 10 bases that match TRBD2. The CDR3 runs to 15 residues. J was trimmed by 8 bases and V by 2 bases; bases with no gene match: 7. CDR1 and CDR2 (germline): SGHNT, YYREEE (reference sequence). Here the CDR3 DNA reads TGTGCCAGCAGCTTTAGCGGGAGGAGTAAAGATGAGCAGTTCTTC. Protein: CASSFSGRSKDEQFF. The variable domain in full, with the rest retrieved from reference TRBV5-4 and TRBJ2-1, is ETGVTQSPTHLIKTRGQQVTLRCSSQSGHNTVSWYQQALGQGPQFIFQYYREEENGRGNFPPRFSGLQFPNYSSELNVNALELDDSALYLCASSFSGRSKDEQFFGPGTRLTVL.

The chain uses TRBV7-9 and TRBJ2-1; D is unclear. V dropped 2 bases and J dropped 9 bases, with 11 bases sitting between them. CDR3 length: 13 amino acids. Germline CDR1 and CDR2: SEHNR and FQNEAQ (reference sequence). CDR3 in DNA: TGTGCCAGCAGCTTAAGCCTAGATGGTGAGCAGTTCTTC. Translated, it gives CASSLSLDGEQFF.

V usage is TRBV6-1 and J usage is TRBJ1-1; 7 bases align to TRBD1. Germline values: CDR1 MNHNS, CDR2 SASEGT. The ends lost 6 bases at V and 3 bases at J; junction bases unmatched: 7. This CDR3 contains 14 residues. CDR3 nucleotides: TGTGCCAGCAGAGGGGGCAGGTATGACACTGAAGCTTTCTTT. Protein: CASRGGRYDTEAFF.

V and J are TRBV5-1 and TRBJ1-1; no definite D call. This CDR3 is 15 amino acids long. CDR1 and CDR2 (germline): SGHRS, YFSETQ. V lost 2 bases to trimming and J lost 5 bases, with 16 bases between them. CDR3 nucleotides: TGCGCCAGCAGCTTAGGCCCGCTGGGCCAAACTGAAGCTTTCTTT. It specifies CASSLGPLGQTEAFF.

This clone was seen once. CDR3 in amino acids: CASGLGSSTDTQYF. In nucleotides, the CDR3 is TGTGCCAGCGGGCTGGGGTCTAGCACAGATACGCAGTATTTT. The chain employs TRBV9 and TRBJ2-3; D unclear. The CDR3 has 14 amino acids. V was trimmed by 7 bases and J by 0 bases, leaving 12 bases between them. In germline, CDR1 is SGDLS, CDR2 YYNGEE.

V gene TRBV4-2 combines with J gene TRBJ2-1, with TRBD2 identical over 10 bases. Germline loops: CDR1 LGHNA, CDR2 YNFKEQ. CDR3 length: 18 residues. Losses at the gene ends were 2 bases for V and 5 bases for J; bases not matched to a gene: 12. This CDR3 reads CASSQPNTIAGGDNEQFF. The CDR3 DNA follows: TGTGCCAGCAGCCAACCAAATACTATAGCGGGAGGCGACAATGAGCAGTTCTTC.

The J gene is TRBJ2-3, the V gene TRBV10-1; a possible D gene is TRBD2 (5 bases). Germline V CDR1 and CDR2: WNHNN, SYGVQD (reference sequence). This CDR3 comprises 14 residues. Trimming took off 5 bases at V and 0 bases at J, with 9 bases between the two ends. In DNA form, the CDR3 reads TGCGCCAGCAGTCGAAGCGGTAGCACAGATACGCAGTATTTT. Translating it yields CASSRSGSTDTQYF.

V is TRBV5-1 and J is TRBJ1-6, with D perhaps TRBD1 (6 bases). V lost 0 bases to trimming and J lost 7 bases, with 11 bases between them. The length of the CDR3 is 15 residues. Germline V gene sequence: CDR1 SGHRS, CDR2 YFSETQ. DNA of the CDR3: TGCGCCAGCAGCTTGGATGGGACATCAAATTCACCCCTCCACTTT. This gives the protein CASSLDGTSNSPLHF.

The chain combines TRBV11-3 with TRBJ2-1, with D unresolved. V lost 5 bases and J lost 9, with 17 bases in between. The CDR3 runs 14 residues. Germline-derived CDR1 and CDR2 are SGHNT and YENEEA. The CDR3 region is CASSPRTGGREQFF. Here the CDR3 DNA reads TGTGCCAGCAGCCCCCGGACCGGCGGACGTGAGCAGTTCTTC.

This chain joins TRBV11-2 and TRBJ2-1, with 10 positions matching TRBD1. This CDR3 has 14 residues. Trimming at V came to 1 base and at J to 8 bases, leaving 2 bases not matched to a gene. The germline gives CDR1 SGHAT, CDR2 FQNNGV. CDR3 nucleotides: TGTGCCAGCAGCTTAGGACAGGGGGCGGATGAGCAGTTCTTC. This codes for CASSLGQGADEQFF.

This clone is judged medium-sized (0.01 to 0.1%). The chain employs TRBV5-4 and TRBJ2-1, with unresolved D. Looked up from germline, CDR1 is SGHNT and CDR2 is YYREEE (reference sequence). Deletions cut 0 bases from V and 0 bases from J, with 7 bases between. This CDR3 is built from 15 residues. The CDR3 region is CASSLVGTSYNEQFF. The CDR3 DNA reads TGTGCCAGCAGCTTGGTGGGAACCTCCTACAATGAGCAGTTCTTC. Full variable domain (outside the CDR3, taken from reference TRBV5-4 and TRBJ2-1): ETGVTQSPTHLIKTRGQQVTLRCSSQSGHNTVSWYQQALGQGPQFIFQYYREEENGRGNFPPRFSGLQFPNYSSELNVNALELDDSALYLCASSLVGTSYNEQFFGPGTRLTVL.

The V call is TRBV12-5, the J call TRBJ2-1; tentative D call: TRBD1 (5 bases). CDR1 and CDR2 from the germline V gene are LGHNT and FRNRAP. The V gene lost 0 bases and the J gene lost 1 base, with 19 bases spanning the gap. The length of the CDR3 is 19 residues. The CDR3 region has the DNA TGTGCTAGTGGTTTGGTACGGCGAAGGCTCAGGGAATCCTACAATGAGCAGTTCTTC. As protein: CASGLVRRRLRESYNEQFF.

There are a few counts of this clone. This chain uses TRBV5-1 with TRBJ2-7; no clear D gene. The CDR3 extends over 13 amino acids. Looked up from germline, CDR1 is SGHRS and CDR2 is YFSETQ. Trimming cost V 0 bases and J 3 bases, with 7 bases left between them. CDR3 region: CASSLEPHYEQYF. The CDR3 DNA reads as TGCGCCAGCAGCTTGGAACCCCACTACGAGCAGTACTTC.

The genes are TRBV6-1 and TRBJ2-7, with 7 positions matching TRBD2. With 3 bases clipped from V and 6 bases from J, the junction kept 11 bases outside the gene matches. Germline V lookup: CDR1 MNHNS, CDR2 SASEGT. The CDR3 has 15 residues. The CDR3 coding sequence is TGTGCCAGCAGTGAGCTAGCGGCCCCTCGGTTCGAGCAGTACTTC. Residues: CASSELAAPRFEQYF.

The chain is built from TRBV10-2 and TRBJ1-6; D call uncertain. From germline, CDR1 is WSHSY and CDR2 SAAADI. The CDR3 is 14 residues long. V lost 0 bases and J 3 bases, leaving 3 bases between the germline ends. CDR3 sequence: CASSESDYNSPLHF. The DNA of the CDR3 is TGCGCCAGCAGTGAGTCGGACTATAATTCACCCCTCCACTTT.

The J gene is TRBJ1-2, the V gene TRBV10-2; 7 bases map to TRBD1. J was trimmed by 4 bases and V by 4 bases; bases with no gene match: 12. Germline V gene sequence: CDR1 WSHSY, CDR2 SAAADI. The CDR3 is 16 amino acids. This CDR3 is CASSVFRDSNFYGYTF. CDR3 DNA sequence: TGCGCCAGCAGTGTCTTCCGGGACAGCAATTTCTATGGCTACACCTTC.

V is TRBV19 and J is TRBJ1-2; D perhaps matches TRBD1 (5 bases). There are 14 residues in the CDR3. The V and J ends lost 3 bases and 2 bases respectively, with 10 bases between them. CDR1 is LNHDA, CDR2 SQIVND, per germline (reference sequence). CDR3 DNA: TGTGCCAGTAGTATCAGGGAGTCAAACTATGGCTACACCTTC. It specifies CASSIRESNYGYTF.

This chain links TRBV5-1 with TRBJ2-4; TRBD1 matches at 9 bases. The germline gives CDR1 SGHRS, CDR2 YFSETQ. This CDR3 contains 14 residues. V lost 4 bases to trimming and J lost 8 bases; unmatched junction nucleotides: 7. CDR3 protein: CASSDRGRGHIQYF. CDR3 nucleotides: TGCGCCAGCAGCGACAGGGGGAGAGGGCACATTCAGTACTTC.